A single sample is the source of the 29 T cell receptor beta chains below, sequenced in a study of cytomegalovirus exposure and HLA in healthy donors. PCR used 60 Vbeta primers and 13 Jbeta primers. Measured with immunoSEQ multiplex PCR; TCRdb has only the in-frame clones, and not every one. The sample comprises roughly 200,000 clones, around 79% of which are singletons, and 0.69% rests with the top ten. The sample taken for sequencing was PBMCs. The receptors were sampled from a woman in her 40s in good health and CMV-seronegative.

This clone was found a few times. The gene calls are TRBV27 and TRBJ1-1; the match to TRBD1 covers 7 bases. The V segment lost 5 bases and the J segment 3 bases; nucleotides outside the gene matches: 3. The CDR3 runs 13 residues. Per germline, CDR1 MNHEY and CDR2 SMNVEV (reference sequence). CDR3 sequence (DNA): TGTGCCAGCAGTAACAGGGGACACACTGAAGCTTTCTTT. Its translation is CASSNRGHTEAFF.

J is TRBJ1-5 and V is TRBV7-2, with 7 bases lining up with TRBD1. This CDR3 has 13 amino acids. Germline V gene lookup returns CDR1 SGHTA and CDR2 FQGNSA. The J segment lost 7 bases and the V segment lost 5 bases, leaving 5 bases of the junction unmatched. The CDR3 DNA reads TGTGCCAGCAGCCTCCGGGACAGACAGCCCCAGCATTTT. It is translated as CASSLRDRQPQHF.

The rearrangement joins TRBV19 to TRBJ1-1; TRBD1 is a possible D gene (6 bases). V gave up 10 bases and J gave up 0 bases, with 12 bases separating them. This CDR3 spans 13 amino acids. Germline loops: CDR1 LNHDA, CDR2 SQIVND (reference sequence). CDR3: CATSQGLNTEAFF. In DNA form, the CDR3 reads TGTGCCACTTCACAGGGATTGAACACTGAAGCTTTCTTT.

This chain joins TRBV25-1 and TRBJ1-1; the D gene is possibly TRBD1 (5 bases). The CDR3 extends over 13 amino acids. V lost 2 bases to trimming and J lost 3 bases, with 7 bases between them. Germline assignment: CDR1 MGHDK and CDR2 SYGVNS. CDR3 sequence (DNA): TGTGCCAGCAGTGAAGCAGGGTACACTGAAGCTTTCTTT. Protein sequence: CASSEAGYTEAFF.

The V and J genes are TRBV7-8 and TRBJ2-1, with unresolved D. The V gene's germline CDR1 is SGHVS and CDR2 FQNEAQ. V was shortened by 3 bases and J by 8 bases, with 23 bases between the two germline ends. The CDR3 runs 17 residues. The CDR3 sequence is CASSFEPRLSQWDEQFF. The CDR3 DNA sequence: TGTGCCAGCAGCTTCGAGCCTAGGTTATCCCAGTGGGATGAGCAGTTCTTC.

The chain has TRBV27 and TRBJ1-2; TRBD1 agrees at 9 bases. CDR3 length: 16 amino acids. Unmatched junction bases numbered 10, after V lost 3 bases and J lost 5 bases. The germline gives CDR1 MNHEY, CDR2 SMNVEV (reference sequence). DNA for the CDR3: TGTGCCAGCAGTTTTTCACAGGGGGCTGATTGGTATGGCTACACCTTC. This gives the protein CASSFSQGADWYGYTF.

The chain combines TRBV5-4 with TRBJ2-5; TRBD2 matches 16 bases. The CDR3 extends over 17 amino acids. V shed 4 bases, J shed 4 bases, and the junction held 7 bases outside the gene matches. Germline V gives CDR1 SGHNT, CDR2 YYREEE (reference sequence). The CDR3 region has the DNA TGTGCCAGCAGCCTCCCGGGACTAGCGGGGGGGCGAGAGACCCAGTACTTC. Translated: CASSLPGLAGGRETQYF.

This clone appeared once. The DNA for the CDR3 is TGTGCCAGTAGCCCAGCCGGGACTAGCTACAATGAGCAGTTCTTC. Protein sequence: CASSPAGTSYNEQFF. This chain links TRBV19 with TRBJ2-1; 8 bases are a match to TRBD2. This CDR3 spans 15 amino acids. The V and J ends lost 6 bases and 3 bases, in that order; junction bases with no gene match: 7. CDR1 is LNHDA and CDR2 is SQIVND in the germline V gene (reference sequence). The full variable domain, completed using reference TRBV19 and TRBJ2-1, is DGGITQSPKYLFRKEGQNVTLSCEQNLNHDAMYWYRQDPGQGLRLIYYSQIVNDFQKGDIAEGYSVSREKKESFPLTVTSAQKNPTAFYLCASSPAGTSYNEQFFGPGTRLTVL.

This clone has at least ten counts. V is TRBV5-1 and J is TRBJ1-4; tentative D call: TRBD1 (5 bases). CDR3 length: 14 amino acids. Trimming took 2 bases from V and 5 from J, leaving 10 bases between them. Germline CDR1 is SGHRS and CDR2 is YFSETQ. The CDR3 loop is CASSLFQGNEKLFF. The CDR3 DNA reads TGCGCCAGCAGCTTATTTCAGGGCAATGAAAAACTGTTTTTT.

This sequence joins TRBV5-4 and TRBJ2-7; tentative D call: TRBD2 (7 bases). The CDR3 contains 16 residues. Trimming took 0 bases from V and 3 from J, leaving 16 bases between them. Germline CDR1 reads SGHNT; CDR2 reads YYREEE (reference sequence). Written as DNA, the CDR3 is TGTGCCAGCAGCTTGGAGCTCGCGGGGGCCTTCTACGAGCAGTACTTC. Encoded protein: CASSLELAGAFYEQYF.

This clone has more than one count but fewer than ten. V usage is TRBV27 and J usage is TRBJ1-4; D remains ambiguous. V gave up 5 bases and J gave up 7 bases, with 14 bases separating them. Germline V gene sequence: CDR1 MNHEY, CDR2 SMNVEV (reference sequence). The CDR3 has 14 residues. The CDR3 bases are TGTGCCAGCAGTGTAGCTTCTCGTCGTGAAAAACTGTTTTTT. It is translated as CASSVASRREKLFF.

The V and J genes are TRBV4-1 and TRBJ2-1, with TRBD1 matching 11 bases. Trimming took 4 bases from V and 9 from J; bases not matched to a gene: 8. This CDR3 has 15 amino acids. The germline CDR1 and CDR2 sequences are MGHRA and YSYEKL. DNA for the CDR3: TGCGCCAGCAGCCGGACGGGACAGGGGGAAGGTGAGCAGTTCTTC. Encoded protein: CASSRTGQGEGEQFF.

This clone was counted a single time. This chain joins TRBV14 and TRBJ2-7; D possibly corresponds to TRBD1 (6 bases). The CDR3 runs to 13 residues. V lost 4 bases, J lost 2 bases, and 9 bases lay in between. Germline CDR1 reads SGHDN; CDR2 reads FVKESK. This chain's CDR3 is CASSRTGTYEQYF. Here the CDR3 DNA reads TGTGCCAGCAGCCGTACAGGGACCTACGAGCAGTACTTC.

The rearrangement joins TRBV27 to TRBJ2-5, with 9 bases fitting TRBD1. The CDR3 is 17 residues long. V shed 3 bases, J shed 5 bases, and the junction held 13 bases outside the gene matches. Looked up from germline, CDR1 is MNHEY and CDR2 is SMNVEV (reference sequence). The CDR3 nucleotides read TGTGCCAGCAGTTTTTCCGCAGGACAGGGGTGGGGGGAGACCCAGTACTTC. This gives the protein CASSFSAGQGWGETQYF.

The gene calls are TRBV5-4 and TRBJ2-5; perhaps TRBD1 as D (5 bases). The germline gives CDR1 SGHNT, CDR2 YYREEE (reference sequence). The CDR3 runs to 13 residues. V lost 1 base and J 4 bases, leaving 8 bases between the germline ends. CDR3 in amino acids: CASSLRGIETQYF. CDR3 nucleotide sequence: TGTGCCAGCAGCTTGAGGGGAATAGAGACCCAGTACTTC.

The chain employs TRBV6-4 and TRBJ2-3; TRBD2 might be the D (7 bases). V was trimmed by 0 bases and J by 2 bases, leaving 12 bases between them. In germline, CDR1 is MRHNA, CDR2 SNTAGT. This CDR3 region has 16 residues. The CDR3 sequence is CASSDSEGGPTDTQYF. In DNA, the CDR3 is TGTGCCAGCAGTGACTCGGAGGGGGGGCCCACAGATACGCAGTATTTT.

In DNA, the CDR3 is TGTGCCTGGAGTCCCCGGAACACTGAAGCTTTCTTT. As protein: CAWSPRNTEAFF. The V and J genes are TRBV30 and TRBJ1-1; D is undetermined. Germline-derived CDR1 and CDR2 are GTSNPN and SVGIG (reference sequence). The CDR3 is made up of 12 amino acids. Trimming stripped 2 bases from V and 1 base from J, with 5 bases between.

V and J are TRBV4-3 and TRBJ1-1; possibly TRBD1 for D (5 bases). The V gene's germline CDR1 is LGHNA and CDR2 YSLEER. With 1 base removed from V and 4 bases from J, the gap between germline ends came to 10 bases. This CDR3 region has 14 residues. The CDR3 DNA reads TGCGCCAGCAGCCAAGCACAAAGGGGCACTGAAGCTTTCTTT. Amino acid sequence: CASSQAQRGTEAFF.

In nucleotides, the CDR3 is TGTGCCAGCAGCTTAGCGGGGGGAGGCACTGAAGCTTTCTTT. Translation: CASSLAGGGTEAFF. The chain joins TRBV11-2 to TRBJ1-1; weak D call: TRBD1 (5 bases). The CDR3 loop spans 14 amino acids. Germline CDR1 reads SGHAT; CDR2 reads FQNNGV. V was cut by 1 base and J by 4 bases, with 10 bases left in between.

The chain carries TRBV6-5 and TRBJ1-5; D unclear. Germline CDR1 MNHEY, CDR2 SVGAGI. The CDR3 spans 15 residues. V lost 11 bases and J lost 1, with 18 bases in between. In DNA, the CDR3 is TGTGCCGGGCGCGAGGGAACGGTAAGCAATCAGCCCCAGCATTTT. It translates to CAGREGTVSNQPQHF.

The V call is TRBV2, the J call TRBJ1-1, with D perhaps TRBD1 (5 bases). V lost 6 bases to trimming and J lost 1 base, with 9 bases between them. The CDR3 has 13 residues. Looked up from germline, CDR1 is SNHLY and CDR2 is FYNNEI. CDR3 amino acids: CASSTGQNTEAFF. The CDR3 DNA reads TGTGCCAGCAGCACCGGACAGAACACTGAAGCTTTCTTT.

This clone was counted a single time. The CDR3 nucleotides read TGTGCCAGCAGCGTTGGACTAGCGGCATTACCCCGCAGAGGCTACGAGCAGTACTTC. It is translated as CASSVGLAALPRRGYEQYF. This rearrangement joins TRBV5-6 to TRBJ2-7; TRBD2 agrees at 10 bases. With V trimmed by 4 bases and J by 3 bases, 19 bases remained unmatched. This CDR3 has 19 residues. Per germline, CDR1 SGHDT and CDR2 YYEEEE. Supplemented by reference TRBV5-6 and TRBJ2-7, the full variable domain reads DAGVTQSPTHLIKTRGQQVTLRCSPKSGHDTVSWYQQALGQGPQFIFQYYEEEERQRGNFPDRFSGHQFPNYSSELNVNALLLGDSALYLCASSVGLAALPRRGYEQYFGPGTRLTVT.

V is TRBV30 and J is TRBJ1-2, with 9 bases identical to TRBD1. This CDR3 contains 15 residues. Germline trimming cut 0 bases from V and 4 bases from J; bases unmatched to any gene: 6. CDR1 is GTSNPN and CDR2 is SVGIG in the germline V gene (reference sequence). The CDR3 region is CAWSVHRGRSYGYTF. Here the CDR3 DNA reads TGTGCCTGGAGTGTACACAGGGGGCGGAGCTATGGCTACACCTTC. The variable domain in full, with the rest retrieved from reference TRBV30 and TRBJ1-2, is SQTIHQWPATLVQPVGSPLSLECTVEGTSNPNLYWYRQAAGRGLQLLFYSVGIGQISSEVPQNLSASRPQDRQFILSSKKLLLSDSGFYLCAWSVHRGRSYGYTFGSGTRLTVV.

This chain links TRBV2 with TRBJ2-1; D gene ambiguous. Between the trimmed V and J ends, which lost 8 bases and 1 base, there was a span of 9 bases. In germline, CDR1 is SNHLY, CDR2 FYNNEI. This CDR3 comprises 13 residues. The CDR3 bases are TGTGCCAGCGAGATTAATTCCTACAATGAGCAGTTCTTC. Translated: CASEINSYNEQFF.

The CDR3 sequence is CASSLDTGSGANVLTF. Here the CDR3 DNA reads TGTGCCAGCAGCTTGGACACAGGGTCCGGGGCCAACGTCCTGACTTTC. The V and J genes are TRBV7-2 and TRBJ2-6; D may be TRBD1 (6 bases). Germline loops: CDR1 SGHTA, CDR2 FQGNSA. Trimming stripped 3 bases from V and 4 bases from J, with 13 bases between. This CDR3 comprises 16 residues.

CDR3 amino acids: CASTATPSSYEQYF. Written as DNA, the CDR3 is TGTGCCAGCACCGCGACTCCCAGCTCCTACGAGCAGTACTTC. The chain uses TRBV6-6 and TRBJ2-7; unclear D gene. The CDR3 loop spans 14 amino acids. V lost 7 bases and J lost 0, with 13 bases in between. The germline gives CDR1 MNHNY, CDR2 SVGAGI (reference sequence).

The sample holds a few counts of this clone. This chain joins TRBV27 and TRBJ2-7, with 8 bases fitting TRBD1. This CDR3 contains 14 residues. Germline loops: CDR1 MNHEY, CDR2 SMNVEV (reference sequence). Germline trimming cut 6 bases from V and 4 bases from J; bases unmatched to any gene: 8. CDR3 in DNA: TGTGCCAGCAGGGGCTACAGGGGGGTATACGAGCAGTACTTC. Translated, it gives CASRGYRGVYEQYF.

The CDR3 DNA is TGTGCCAGTAGTATCGGCCAGGCCTACACCGGGGAGCTGTTTTTT. Amino acid sequence: CASSIGQAYTGELFF. The chain joins TRBV19 to TRBJ2-2; the D is unclear. V lost 3 bases, J lost 3 bases, and 11 bases lay in between. CDR3 length equals 15 residues. CDR1 is LNHDA, CDR2 SQIVND, per germline (reference sequence). Variable domain in full (rest from reference TRBV19 and TRBJ2-2): DGGITQSPKYLFRKEGQNVTLSCEQNLNHDAMYWYRQDPGQGLRLIYYSQIVNDFQKGDIAEGYSVSREKKESFPLTVTSAQKNPTAFYLCASSIGQAYTGELFFGEGSRLTVL.

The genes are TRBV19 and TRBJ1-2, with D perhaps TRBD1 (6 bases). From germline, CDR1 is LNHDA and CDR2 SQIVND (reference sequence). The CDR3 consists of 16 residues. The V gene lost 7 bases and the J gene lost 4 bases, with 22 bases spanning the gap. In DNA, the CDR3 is TGTGCCAGTACCGAGTGGGGGGGCAGGAGTGCCTATGGCTACACCTTC. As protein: CASTEWGGRSAYGYTF.